Following are 22 T cell receptor beta chains from one sample sequenced in a study of shared clonotypes between healthy human individuals. Only in-frame clones appear in the TCRdb table, and some are missing; sequencing was by immunoSEQ multiplex PCR. The sample consists of some 2.1 million clones, over 85% of them appearing once. Positively selected for CCR7, the CD45RO-negative cells used as naive CD8 cells excluded terminally differentiated effector memory CD45RA+ cells. Sequenced material: naive CD8+ T cells sorted from blood. Source of these receptors: a man younger than 30 in good health.

The V call is TRBV7-8, the J call TRBJ2-6; a weak D match, TRBD2 (5 bases). The CDR3 covers 17 residues. CDR1 and CDR2 from the germline V gene are SGHVS and FQNEAQ. Trimming removed 5 bases from V and 0 bases from J, with 14 bases in between. The CDR3 reads CASSPEAVFSGANVLTF. In DNA form, the CDR3 reads TGTGCCAGCAGCCCCGAAGCGGTTTTCTCTGGGGCCAACGTCCTGACTTTC.

The chain uses TRBV9 and TRBJ1-2; D perhaps matches TRBD1 (6 bases). The germline V gene has CDR1 SGDLS and CDR2 YYNGEE. V lost 2 bases and J 4 bases, leaving 12 bases between the germline ends. This CDR3 comprises 14 residues. The DNA for the CDR3 is TGTGCCAGCAGCGTGTCAGGGGAAGGCTATGGCTACACCTTC. This codes for CASSVSGEGYGYTF.

The rearrangement joins TRBV18 to TRBJ1-1; a possible D gene is TRBD1 (5 bases). Germline V gives CDR1 KGHSH, CDR2 LQKENI. V was pared by 0 bases and J by 4 bases, with 18 bases between. This CDR3 has 17 amino acids. Written as DNA, the CDR3 is TGTGCCAGCTCACCACCAATTGCTGGGGGGGAGGGCACTGAAGCTTTCTTT. It yields the protein CASSPPIAGGEGTEAFF.

The genes are TRBV28 and TRBJ2-7; no clear D. Germline-derived CDR1 and CDR2 are MDHEN and SYDVKM. This CDR3 region has 11 residues. The V end lost 6 bases, the J end lost 1 base, and 4 bases lay between the germline ends. CDR3 residues: CASRVSYEQYF. CDR3 in DNA: TGTGCCAGCAGGGTATCCTACGAGCAGTACTTC.

The rearrangement links TRBV7-9 to TRBJ2-7; D is uncertain. This CDR3 has 13 residues. Trimming pared 5 bases from V and 7 bases from J, leaving 15 bases between. Germline CDR1 is SEHNR and CDR2 is FQNEAQ (reference sequence). CDR3 loop: CASSPEDPWEQYF. CDR3 DNA sequence: TGTGCCAGCAGCCCCGAGGACCCCTGGGAGCAGTACTTC. Full variable domain (outside the CDR3, taken from reference TRBV7-9 and TRBJ2-7): DTGVSQNPRHKITKRGQNVTFRCDPISEHNRLYWYRQTLGQGPEFLTYFQNEAQLEKSRLLSDRFSAERPKGSFSTLEIQRTEQGDSAMYLCASSPEDPWEQYFGPGTRLTVT.

The chain uses TRBV30 and TRBJ2-1, with 8 positions matching TRBD1. The CDR3 is made up of 15 amino acids. V shed 2 bases and J 2 bases; nucleotides not matched to a gene: 5. Per germline, CDR1 GTSNPN and CDR2 SVGIG (reference sequence). The CDR3 loop is CAWSSGQGTYNEQFF. As DNA, the CDR3 is TGTGCCTGGAGTTCAGGACAGGGCACCTACAATGAGCAGTTCTTC.

This clone was counted once. The chain employs TRBV9 and TRBJ2-5; D is ambiguous. CDR3 size: 14 residues. V was trimmed by 2 bases and J by 5 bases, leaving 13 bases between them. Germline V CDR1 and CDR2: SGDLS, YYNGEE. The CDR3 loop reads CASSVFGLRETQYF. The CDR3, as DNA: TGTGCCAGCAGCGTTTTTGGGTTGCGGGAGACCCAGTACTTC.

The chain recombines TRBV6-1 with TRBJ1-2, with D unresolved. The ends were cut back, 7 bases at V and 0 bases at J, with 12 bases in the middle. This CDR3 contains 14 residues. Germline CDR1 is MNHNS and CDR2 is SASEGT. CDR3 loop: CASTTEASNYGYTF. CDR3 sequence (DNA): TGTGCCAGCACCACAGAAGCTTCTAACTATGGCTACACCTTC.

On this clone: This specimen includes other DNA sequences encoding the same CDR3. The chain recombines TRBV19 with TRBJ1-1, with a tentative D call TRBD1 (5 bases). V lost 1 base, J lost 4 bases, and 7 bases lay in between. Germline values: CDR1 LNHDA, CDR2 SQIVND (reference sequence). The CDR3 is 13 residues long. CDR3 in amino acids: CASSIGGVTEAFF. DNA for the CDR3: TGTGCCAGTAGTATAGGGGGCGTCACTGAAGCTTTCTTT.

The V gene is TRBV6-8, the J gene TRBJ2-3, with D unresolved. CDR1 is MNHGY, CDR2 SAAAGT, per germline. The CDR3 loop spans 13 amino acids. V was shortened by 0 bases and J by 5 bases, with 6 bases between the two germline ends. The CDR3: CASSYSTRDTQYF. The CDR3 DNA is TGTGCCAGCAGTTACTCGACAAGAGATACGCAGTATTTT.

The chain combines TRBV6-4 with TRBJ1-1; D not certain. The CDR3 extends over 16 amino acids. The germline V gene has CDR1 MRHNA and CDR2 SNTAGT. The V end lost 2 bases, the J end lost 4 bases, and 17 bases lay between the germline ends. CDR3 coding DNA: TGTGCCAGCAGTGACGGGAACAGCCCTGAGGGCACTGAAGCTTTCTTT. It yields the protein CASSDGNSPEGTEAFF.

As for this clone: Other DNA sequences in this sample translate to the same CDR3. The chain combines TRBV5-1 with TRBJ1-2; 8 positions agree with TRBD1. There are 15 residues in the CDR3. Unmatched junction bases numbered 5, after V lost 4 bases and J lost 0 bases. Germline V CDR1 and CDR2: SGHRS, YFSETQ. The CDR3 spells CASSLETGANYGYTF. As DNA, the CDR3 is TGCGCCAGCAGCCTAGAGACAGGGGCTAACTATGGCTACACCTTC.

This chain uses TRBV25-1 with TRBJ1-2; TRBD1 matches 9 bases. The CDR3 is 18 amino acids. After removal of 7 bases from V and 6 bases from J, the junction contained 21 bases not matched to a gene. CDR1 is MGHDK and CDR2 is SYGVNS in the germline V gene. The CDR3 nucleotides are TGTGCCAGCAAAAATCGGGACAGGGATGTGGGACCTATGGATGGCTACACCTTC. It codes for CASKNRDRDVGPMDGYTF.

The chain uses TRBV6-1 and TRBJ2-7; 7 bases line up with TRBD2. CDR1 MNHNS and CDR2 SASEGT come from the germline V gene. Losses at the gene ends were 3 bases for V and 0 bases for J; bases not matched to a gene: 11. The CDR3 sequence is 17 residues long. The CDR3 coding sequence is TGTGCCAGCAGTGACCTAGCCCTTGGGAGGGGCTCCTACGAGCAGTACTTC. This sequence encodes CASSDLALGRGSYEQYF.

Note on this clone: Other DNA variants within this sample encode the same CDR3. The V gene is TRBV27, the J gene TRBJ2-3; tentative D call: TRBD2 (6 bases). V lost 3 bases and J lost 3, with 7 bases in between. CDR1 is MNHEY, CDR2 SMNVEV, per germline (reference sequence). CDR3 length: 13 residues. The CDR3 spells CASSFRGTDTQYF. CDR3 nucleotide sequence: TGTGCCAGCAGTTTTCGGGGGACAGATACGCAGTATTTT.

This chain joins TRBV7-9 and TRBJ2-3; a possible D gene is TRBD2 (6 bases). This CDR3 is built from 17 residues. Trimming stripped 4 bases from V and 2 bases from J, with 19 bases between. Germline-derived CDR1 and CDR2 are SEHNR and FQNEAQ (reference sequence). CDR3 sequence (DNA): TGTGCCAGCAGCTCGACATGGGGGGAGAGAATCACAGATACGCAGTATTTT. Translating gives CASSSTWGERITDTQYF.

The chain is built from TRBV5-5 and TRBJ1-2, with D possibly TRBD1 on 5 matching bases. CDR1 and CDR2 (germline): SGHKS, YYEKEE (reference sequence). V lost 3 bases and J lost 2, with 11 bases in between. CDR3 size: 14 residues. The CDR3 spells CASSSGQTNYGYTF. CDR3 DNA: TGTGCCAGCAGCTCCGGACAAACAAACTATGGCTACACCTTC.

The chain employs TRBV2 and TRBJ2-7; D is uncertain. Germline V gene data show CDR1 as SNHLY and CDR2 as FYNNEI. The CDR3 is made up of 13 amino acids. The germline V and J ends were trimmed by 4 bases and 3 bases, with 10 bases remaining between them. The DNA of the CDR3 is TGTGCCAGCAGTGTGTTGAGTATCTACGAGCAGTACTTC. It yields the protein CASSVLSIYEQYF. The variable domain in full, completed from reference TRBV2 and TRBJ2-7, reads EPEVTQTPSHQVTQMGQEVILRCVPISNHLYFYWYRQILGQKVEFLVSFYNNEISEKSEIFDDQFSVERPDGSNFTLKIRSTKLEDSAMYFCASSVLSIYEQYFGPGTRLTVT.

This chain's CDR3 is CASTPQGNYGYTF. The DNA for the CDR3 is TGTGCCAGCACCCCCCAGGGGAACTATGGCTACACCTTC. This chain joins TRBV2 and TRBJ1-2; tentative D call: TRBD1 (6 bases). The CDR3 covers 13 residues. The germline CDR1 and CDR2 sequences are SNHLY and FYNNEI. V was shortened by 7 bases and J by 2 bases, with 11 bases between the two germline ends.

V usage is TRBV11-2 and J usage is TRBJ2-1; D call uncertain. Trimming took 5 bases from V and 0 from J, leaving 8 bases between them. The germline V gene has CDR1 SGHAT and CDR2 FQNNGV. The CDR3 extends over 14 amino acids. The CDR3 DNA reads as TGTGCCAGCAGCCCCCCCGGCTCCTACAATGAGCAGTTCTTC. This translates into CASSPPGSYNEQFF.

The rearrangement links TRBV7-9 to TRBJ1-2; D possibly corresponds to TRBD1 (5 bases). From germline, CDR1 is SEHNR and CDR2 FQNEAQ (reference sequence). The CDR3 extends over 15 amino acids. The V end lost 3 bases, the J end lost 7 bases, and 18 bases lay between the germline ends. The CDR3 coding sequence is TGTGCCAGCAGCTTGGACATGTATTGGGTCGGTGGCTACACCTTC. It yields the protein CASSLDMYWVGGYTF.

This clone occurred once. J is TRBJ2-1 and V is TRBV18; D is possibly TRBD1 (6 bases). CDR3 length equals 11 residues. Germline values: CDR1 KGHSH, CDR2 LQKENI. Trimming stripped 5 bases from V and 8 bases from J, with 7 bases between. Here the CDR3 reads CASSAGDEQFF. DNA of the CDR3: TGTGCCAGCTCAGCAGGGGATGAGCAGTTCTTC.